The clone carrying this TCR beta chain was counted a single time. Its target is not known. The source of the sample is a study of cytomegalovirus exposure and HLA in healthy donors. Study-level findings and limits: Compared with the roughly 700-donor mean, an Asian-associated ancestry cluster reportedly had fewer N-insertions, according to a later analysis.

CDR3 length: 16 amino acids. Germline CDR1 SGHTA, CDR2 FQGNSA. The trim removed 5 bases at V and 4 bases at J, leaving 6 bases unmatched. It was with 60 Vbeta and 13 Jbeta primers that the PCR ran. TCRdb's table, derived via immunoSEQ multiplex PCR, lists solely in-frame clones and lacks some. The sample yields around 170,000 clones, around 73% seen once. The chain carries TRBV7-2 and TRBJ2-2, with 11 bases lining up with TRBD2. The TCR was taken from a male donor in good health and CMV-seronegative. Sequencing used PBMCs. The CDR3 bases are TGTGCCAGCAGCGTACTAGCGGGGGTTAGCACCGGGGAGCTGTTTTTT. Translated, it gives CASSVLAGVSTGELFF.